This T cell receptor beta chain was observed in a study of a mutant IDH1 vaccine in newly diagnosed glioma. This table comes from immunoSEQ multiplex PCR, and its TCRdb copy is limited to in-frame clones, with some not included. The data show 40,000 to 45,000 clones, roughly 83% seen once. Time point of the sample: week 23, last vaccination. All doses held 300 ug of mutant IDH1 20-mer peptide, with topical imiquimod. CDR3 length: 14 amino acids. In germline, CDR1 is MNHNS, CDR2 SASEGT. J lost 6 bases, V lost 4 bases, and 6 bases had no gene match. Within the sample, this clone is medium-sized. Its antigen is unknown.

This specimen was PBMCs, taken from a glioma patient whose treatment included an IDH1 peptide vaccine. V usage is TRBV6-1 and J usage is TRBJ1-3, with TRBD1 matching 7 bases. This TCR derives from a woman between 18 and 29 years old with glioma. Some clones in this sample may be carry-over from other donors' samples. In DNA form, the CDR3 reads TGTGCCAGCAGTGCCGGGACAGCGGTAAACACCATATATTTT. Amino acid sequence: CASSAGTAVNTIYF.